The next 30 T cell receptor beta chains were all read from a single sample in a study of blood T cell repertoires in COVID-19. TCRdb's copy holds only in-frame clones and misses some; the assay was immunoSEQ multiplex PCR. The data hold 200,000 to 300,000 clones, with around 88% observed a single time. Input material: peripheral blood. The source is a man between 25 and 39 years old with active or convalescent COVID-19.

The chain links TRBV5-1 to TRBJ2-5, with TRBD2 matching over 12 bases. The CDR3 contains 16 residues. The V gene's germline CDR1 is SGHRS and CDR2 YFSETQ. J gave up 5 bases and V 3 bases, and 8 bases lay outside the gene matches. This chain's CDR3 is CASSWTSGEAGETQYF. The CDR3 nucleotides read TGCGCCAGCAGCTGGACTAGCGGGGAGGCCGGGGAGACCCAGTACTTC.

The rearrangement uses TRBV4-1 and TRBJ2-7, with 7 bases matching TRBD1. V shed 3 bases, J shed 6 bases, and the junction held 14 bases outside the gene matches. Germline V lookup: CDR1 MGHRA, CDR2 YSYEKL. The CDR3 contains 16 residues. The CDR3 reads CASSHLPGQTGLEQYF. The CDR3 DNA reads TGCGCCAGCAGCCACCTTCCGGGACAGACGGGTCTCGAGCAGTACTTC.

This clone was found a few times. The chain employs TRBV3-1 (or the pseudogene TRBV3-2) and TRBJ2-2; no clear D gene. The CDR3 is made up of 12 amino acids. The germline V gene encodes CDR1 LGHDT and CDR2 YNNKEL (reference sequence). With 6 bases removed from V and 1 base from J, the gap between germline ends came to 3 bases. The CDR3 sequence is CASSQNTGELFF. The CDR3 DNA reads TGTGCCAGCAGTCAGAACACCGGGGAGCTGTTTTTT.

The CDR3 sequence: CASSQQTSGGTDTQYF. CDR3 nucleotides: TGTGCCAGCAGCCAGCAGACTAGCGGGGGCACAGATACGCAGTATTTT. The chain employs TRBV3-1 (or the pseudogene TRBV3-2) and TRBJ2-3; TRBD2 aligns across 11 bases. Germline CDR1 reads LGHDT; CDR2 reads YNNKEL (reference sequence). Losses at the gene ends were 3 bases for V and 1 base for J; bases not matched to a gene: 3. The CDR3 is 16 residues long.

The V call is TRBV6-1, the J call TRBJ1-2; 10 nucleotides match TRBD1. The CDR3 has 18 amino acids. With V trimmed by 3 bases and J by 4 bases, 14 bases remained unmatched. CDR1 is MNHNS and CDR2 is SASEGT in the germline V gene. The CDR3 DNA is TGTGCCAGCAGTGAGGCGACAGGGGGCTTCAAACGGGGCTATGGCTACACCTTC. Translated, it gives CASSEATGGFKRGYGYTF.

This clone is a singleton in its sample. V and J are TRBV19 and TRBJ2-5; 7 nucleotides line up with TRBD2. The CDR3 sequence is 15 residues long. From germline, CDR1 is LNHDA and CDR2 SQIVND (reference sequence). The V and J ends lost 3 bases and 4 bases, in that order; junction bases with no gene match: 8. CDR3 sequence (DNA): TGTGCCAGTAGTATCGCCGGGGGGAACCTAGAGACCCAGTACTTC. Residues: CASSIAGGNLETQYF.

The chain carries TRBV10-1 and TRBJ1-6; 7 bases are shared with TRBD1. With V trimmed by 2 bases and J by 9 bases, 4 bases remained unmatched. The germline CDR1 and CDR2 sequences are WNHNN and SYGVQD (reference sequence). This CDR3 is built from 14 residues. The CDR3 nucleotides read TGCGCCAGCAGTGAGGACAGGGCCCCTTCACCCCTCCACTTT. This encodes CASSEDRAPSPLHF.

This clone occurred a few times. The chain combines TRBV9 with TRBJ2-3, with D possibly matching TRBD2 (5 bases). The CDR3 is 16 amino acids. Germline loops: CDR1 SGDLS, CDR2 YYNGEE. Trimming took off 3 bases at V and 0 bases at J, with 14 bases between the two ends. This chain's CDR3 is CASSGIGIQSTDTQYF. DNA for the CDR3: TGTGCCAGCAGCGGGATCGGGATACAAAGCACAGATACGCAGTATTTT.

This chain links TRBV4-3 with TRBJ2-3, with 13 nucleotides matching TRBD2. The CDR3 extends over 16 amino acids. The junction had 6 bases not matched to a gene; V was cut back by 2 bases and J by 7 bases. The germline CDR1 and CDR2 sequences are LGHNA and YSLEER. The CDR3 here is CASSQFAGTSGNTQYF. The CDR3 nucleotides read TGCGCCAGCAGCCAATTCGCCGGGACTAGCGGGAATACGCAGTATTTT.

This sequence joins TRBV6-2 or TRBV6-3 and TRBJ1-3, with a tentative D call TRBD1 (6 bases). Looked up from germline, CDR1 is MNHEY and CDR2 is SVGEGT. Between the trimmed V and J ends, which lost 6 bases and 0 bases, there was a span of 18 bases. This CDR3 contains 17 residues. CDR3 coding DNA: TGTGCCAGCAGCCCCCGCAGGGGAACGATCTCTGGAAACACCATATATTTT. This sequence encodes CASSPRRGTISGNTIYF.

The table lists this clone with a count of one. The chain recombines TRBV12-3 or TRBV12-4 with TRBJ2-3, with TRBD2 matching 7 bases. The CDR3 runs to 12 residues. The ends lost 6 bases at V and 8 bases at J; junction bases unmatched: 5. The CDR3 protein is CASRYTGGTQYF. CDR3 DNA: TGTGCCAGCAGATATACGGGGGGTACGCAGTATTTT.

CDR3 nucleotide sequence: TGTGCCAGTAGTATATTTCGTAACCGGGACACTAACTATGGCTACACCTTC. Protein sequence: CASSIFRNRDTNYGYTF. The chain couples TRBV19 to TRBJ1-2; possible D gene TRBD1, 6 bases. Trimming took 2 bases from V and 0 from J, leaving 16 bases between them. Germline values: CDR1 LNHDA, CDR2 SQIVND (reference sequence). The CDR3 has 17 amino acids.

The V and J genes are TRBV6-9 and TRBJ1-6; perhaps TRBD1 as D (6 bases). Germline lookup yields CDR1 MNHGY and CDR2 SVAAGI. V lost 6 bases to trimming and J lost 0 bases, with 18 bases between them. The CDR3 is 18 residues long. The CDR3 nucleotides are TGTGCCAGCAGGCCAGAAGGGGGTAGGGGCTCCTATAATTCACCCCTCCACTTT. This codes for CASRPEGGRGSYNSPLHF.

The V call is TRBV5-6, the J call TRBJ1-1; 10 bases match TRBD1. The V and J ends lost 4 bases and 6 bases, in that order; junction bases with no gene match: 3. Germline CDR1 reads SGHDT; CDR2 reads YYEEEE. CDR3 length: 13 amino acids. This chain's CDR3 is CASSRQGASEAFF. The CDR3 DNA reads as TGTGCCAGCAGCAGACAGGGGGCTTCTGAAGCTTTCTTT.

This chain links TRBV7-9 with TRBJ1-3; a weak D match, TRBD1 (6 bases). Between the trimmed V and J ends, which lost 2 bases and 2 bases, there was a span of 10 bases. The CDR3 has 15 amino acids. Looked up from germline, CDR1 is SEHNR and CDR2 is FQNEAQ (reference sequence). The CDR3 sequence is CASSLTAGAGNTIYF. The CDR3 DNA reads TGTGCCAGCAGCTTAACAGCAGGGGCTGGAAACACCATATATTTT.

The chain employs TRBV30 and TRBJ1-2; D perhaps matches TRBD1 (5 bases). Deletions cut 0 bases from V and 7 bases from J, with 9 bases between. The CDR3 contains 12 residues. Germline loops: CDR1 GTSNPN, CDR2 SVGIG (reference sequence). CDR3 sequence: CAWSVGAAGYTF. CDR3 DNA: TGTGCCTGGAGTGTTGGGGCGGCTGGCTACACCTTC.

The gene calls are TRBV30 and TRBJ1-1; D ambiguous. Trimming removed 0 bases at V and 8 bases at J, with 7 bases between. This CDR3 spans 11 amino acids. Germline CDR1 is GTSNPN and CDR2 is SVGIG (reference sequence). The CDR3 region is CAWSVQIEAFF. Here the CDR3 DNA reads TGTGCCTGGAGTGTACAGATCGAAGCTTTCTTT.

The rearrangement links TRBV5-1 to TRBJ2-5, with 10 bases that match TRBD2. The CDR3 consists of 15 residues. Germline trimming cut 0 bases from V and 5 bases from J; bases unmatched to any gene: 4. Germline CDR1 and CDR2: SGHRS and YFSETQ. The CDR3: CASSLERGGVETQYF. The CDR3 nucleotides read TGCGCCAGCAGCTTGGAGCGGGGGGGCGTTGAGACCCAGTACTTC.

This rearrangement joins TRBV6-5 to TRBJ1-4, with 10 bases matching TRBD1. Unmatched junction bases numbered 5, after V lost 5 bases and J lost 5 bases. Germline lookup yields CDR1 MNHEY and CDR2 SVGAGI. This CDR3 contains 15 residues. CDR3: CASSNDRGLNEKLFF. The DNA of the CDR3 is TGTGCCAGCAGTAACGACAGGGGGCTGAATGAAAAACTGTTTTTT.

The chain combines TRBV10-3 with TRBJ1-1; 9 positions match TRBD1. In germline, CDR1 is ENHRY, CDR2 SYGVKD. V lost 6 bases, J lost 1 base, and 9 bases stayed unmatched. The CDR3 runs to 16 residues. Here the CDR3 DNA reads TGTGCCATCAGACCCGGGACAGGGTCGGCGAACACTGAAGCTTTCTTT. Translation: CAIRPGTGSANTEAFF.

V usage is TRBV5-8 and J usage is TRBJ1-2; D gene unclear. Germline V CDR1 and CDR2: SGHTS, YDEGEE. The CDR3 is made up of 16 amino acids. Trimming cost V 0 bases and J 5 bases, with 17 bases left between them. The CDR3 DNA reads as TGTGCCAGCAGCTTGGCGATTTCGGCAGGCCGTTATGGCTACACCTTC. Protein sequence: CASSLAISAGRYGYTF.

Details on this clone: The same CDR3 can be traced to other DNA sequences in this sample. The chain links TRBV9 to TRBJ1-1, with D possibly matching TRBD1 (5 bases). The CDR3 loop spans 14 amino acids. From germline, CDR1 is SGDLS and CDR2 YYNGEE. The V end was cut by 0 bases, the J end by 1 base, with 7 bases between. The CDR3 sequence: CASSVGRGNTEAFF. CDR3 nucleotide sequence: TGTGCCAGCAGCGTAGGAAGGGGGAACACTGAAGCTTTCTTT. Together with reference TRBV9 and TRBJ1-1, the CDR3 gives the full variable domain: DSGVTQTPKHLITATGQRVTLRCSPRSGDLSVYWYQQSLDQGLQFLIQYYNGEERAKGNILERFSAQQFPDLHSELNLSSLELGDSALYFCASSVGRGNTEAFFGQGTRLTVV.

J is TRBJ2-7 and V is TRBV6-5, with 14 bases that match TRBD2. V gave up 8 bases and J gave up 5 bases; unmatched junction bases: 5. The CDR3 is 14 residues long. CDR1 and CDR2 (germline): MNHEY, SVGAGI. The CDR3 nucleotides read TGTGCCAGCGAAGGGACTAGCGGGGGCAACGAGCAGTACTTC. Its translation is CASEGTSGGNEQYF.

The genes are TRBV5-1 and TRBJ2-3, with TRBD2 identical over 11 bases. This CDR3 contains 18 residues. Germline V lookup: CDR1 SGHRS, CDR2 YFSETQ. Unmatched junction bases numbered 11, after V lost 3 bases and J lost 2 bases. This chain's CDR3 is CASSYRLTSGADTDTQYF. Here the CDR3 DNA reads TGCGCCAGCAGCTACCGTTTGACTAGCGGGGCAGACACAGATACGCAGTATTTT. Using reference TRBV5-1 and TRBJ2-3 for the parts outside the CDR3, the full variable domain is KAGVTQTPRYLIKTRGQQVTLSCSPISGHRSVSWYQQTPGQGLQFLFEYFSETQRNKGNFPGRFSGRQFSNSRSEMNVSTLELGDSALYLCASSYRLTSGADTDTQYFGPGTRLTVL.

The chain is built from TRBV5-1 and TRBJ1-4; D is unclear. The CDR3 extends over 14 amino acids. Trimming pared 0 bases from V and 8 bases from J, leaving 11 bases between. CDR1 and CDR2 (germline): SGHRS, YFSETQ. The DNA of the CDR3 is TGCGCCAGCAGCTTGGTGTCGGCGGGCGAAAAACTGTTTTTT. Protein sequence: CASSLVSAGEKLFF.

This chain joins TRBV24-1 and TRBJ1-4, with TRBD1 matching over 8 bases. J lost 3 bases, V lost 0 bases, and 2 bases had no gene match. Germline CDR1 KGHDR, CDR2 SFDVKD. The CDR3 covers 16 residues. As DNA, the CDR3 is TGTGCCACCAGTGATTTGCCGGACAGGGCTAATGAAAAACTGTTTTTT. This sequence encodes CATSDLPDRANEKLFF.

The gene calls are TRBV5-6 and TRBJ2-1; 8 nucleotides align to TRBD1. Trimming took 2 bases from V and 8 from J; bases not matched to a gene: 3. The length of the CDR3 is 13 residues. Germline loops: CDR1 SGHDT, CDR2 YYEEEE. The CDR3 bases are TGTGCCAGCAGCTTCGGCAGGGGGCATGAGCAGTTCTTC. Amino acid sequence: CASSFGRGHEQFF.

The gene calls are TRBV9 and TRBJ1-3; a possible D gene is TRBD1 (5 bases). The CDR3 extends over 16 amino acids. CDR1 is SGDLS, CDR2 YYNGEE, per germline. The germline V and J ends were trimmed by 1 base and 9 bases, with 20 bases remaining between them. The CDR3 is CASSVQGLSTEPTIYF. Written as DNA, the CDR3 is TGTGCCAGCAGCGTACAGGGTTTGTCGACCGAACCCACCATATATTTT. The full variable domain, completed using reference TRBV9 and TRBJ1-3, is DSGVTQTPKHLITATGQRVTLRCSPRSGDLSVYWYQQSLDQGLQFLIQYYNGEERAKGNILERFSAQQFPDLHSELNLSSLELGDSALYFCASSVQGLSTEPTIYFGEGSWLTVV.

The gene calls are TRBV6-5 and TRBJ2-7, with D uncertain. V lost 3 bases to trimming and J lost 3 bases, with 15 bases between them. This CDR3 contains 15 residues. Germline lookup yields CDR1 MNHEY and CDR2 SVGAGI. CDR3 residues: CASSYTPGDVYEQYF. CDR3 DNA: TGTGCCAGCAGTTATACACCGGGTGACGTCTACGAGCAGTACTTC.

This chain connects TRBV2 to TRBJ1-4; TRBD1 matches at 9 bases. V was pared by 6 bases and J by 7 bases, with 6 bases of the junction left unmatched. CDR1 is SNHLY and CDR2 is FYNNEI in the germline V gene. The CDR3 has 14 residues. The CDR3 loop reads CASRPGTGFEKLFF. The CDR3 region has the DNA TGTGCCAGCAGGCCCGGGACAGGGTTTGAAAAACTGTTTTTT.